The 15 T cell receptor beta chains given below trace back to one sample, sequenced in a study of blood T cell repertoires in COVID-19. The method was immunoSEQ multiplex PCR; TCRdb's version includes in-frame clones alone and lacks a portion of them. The data contain some 130,000 clones, around 88% of them singletons. The sequenced material came from peripheral blood. The receptor source for this set is a man in his fifties with acute or convalescent COVID-19.

This clone was seen only a few times. The chain has TRBV7-2 and TRBJ2-7; 8 nucleotides agree with TRBD2. Germline CDR1 SGHTA, CDR2 FQGNSA. This CDR3 is built from 16 residues. V shed 2 bases and J 5 bases; nucleotides not matched to a gene: 11. The CDR3 reads CASSLTLAGDHNEQYF. The CDR3 nucleotides read TGTGCCAGCAGCTTAACCCTAGCGGGTGACCATAACGAGCAGTACTTC.

J is TRBJ1-1 and V is TRBV28; 7 positions agree with TRBD1. CDR3 length: 11 residues. Losses at the gene ends were 5 bases for V and 11 bases for J; bases not matched to a gene: 5. The germline V gene encodes CDR1 MDHEN and CDR2 SYDVKM. The CDR3 is CASSDRVNAFF. CDR3 nucleotides: TGTGCCAGCAGTGACAGGGTTAACGCTTTCTTT.

The rearrangement links TRBV6-5 to TRBJ1-1; a weak D match, TRBD1 (5 bases). Trimming removed 6 bases from V and 7 bases from J, with 15 bases in between. CDR1 and CDR2 (germline): MNHEY, SVGAGI. The CDR3 is made up of 13 amino acids. The CDR3 sequence is CASSGGTVGEAFF. In DNA form, the CDR3 reads TGTGCCAGCAGCGGAGGGACCGTAGGTGAAGCTTTCTTT.

This chain links TRBV5-1 with TRBJ1-1; D not certain. V lost 2 bases and J 4 bases, leaving 15 bases between the germline ends. This CDR3 is built from 15 residues. The germline V gene encodes CDR1 SGHRS and CDR2 YFSETQ. DNA for the CDR3: TGCGCCAGCAGCTTAGTAGACGGGAGAAGCACTGAAGCTTTCTTT. Amino acid sequence: CASSLVDGRSTEAFF.

CDR3 DNA sequence: TGTGCCAGCAGCGCCCTAGGTGCTAATGAAAAACTGTTTTTT. Translating it yields CASSALGANEKLFF. The chain has TRBV7-2 and TRBJ1-4, with D uncertain. The CDR3 sequence is 14 residues long. CDR1 SGHTA and CDR2 FQGNSA come from the germline V gene. V was cut by 5 bases and J by 3 bases, with 10 bases left in between.

CDR3 sequence: CASSILRQGITRGYTF. In nucleotides, the CDR3 is TGTGCCAGTAGTATCTTAAGACAGGGGATAACGCGCGGCTACACCTTC. V usage is TRBV19 and J usage is TRBJ1-2; 8 bases line up with TRBD1. V dropped 3 bases and J dropped 8; count of bases not matched to a gene: 14. There are 16 residues in the CDR3. The germline gives CDR1 LNHDA, CDR2 SQIVND (reference sequence).

CDR3 in amino acids: CASSLSQVYQSGYTF. The CDR3 DNA sequence: TGTGCCAGCAGTTTATCACAGGTTTACCAGAGTGGCTACACCTTC. The chain carries TRBV28 and TRBJ1-2, with a tentative D call TRBD1 (5 bases). Germline loops: CDR1 MDHEN, CDR2 SYDVKM. The CDR3 runs 15 residues. V lost 1 base to trimming and J lost 7 bases, with 16 bases between them.

The gene calls are TRBV5-4 and TRBJ1-1, with D tentatively TRBD1 (6 bases). With 4 bases removed from V and 2 bases from J, the gap between germline ends came to 9 bases. This CDR3 is 13 amino acids long. Looked up from germline, CDR1 is SGHNT and CDR2 is YYREEE (reference sequence). CDR3 region: CASSQGFNTEAFF. CDR3 DNA sequence: TGTGCCAGCAGCCAGGGGTTTAACACTGAAGCTTTCTTT.

The rearrangement uses TRBV29-1 and TRBJ2-2; 7 nucleotides agree with TRBD1. Germline V gene data show CDR1 as SQVTM and CDR2 as ANQGSEA. This CDR3 contains 14 residues. Unmatched junction bases numbered 2, after V lost 4 bases and J lost 0 bases. The CDR3 reads CSVGQGTNTGELFF. The CDR3 coding sequence is TGCAGCGTTGGACAGGGAACGAACACCGGGGAGCTGTTTTTT.

The rearrangement uses TRBV19 and TRBJ2-5; 9 bases agree with TRBD2. The CDR3 covers 13 residues. Germline assignment: CDR1 LNHDA and CDR2 SQIVND (reference sequence). The junction had 3 bases not matched to a gene; V was cut back by 4 bases and J by 6 bases. The CDR3 spells CASSRGLAKTQYF. CDR3 bases: TGTGCCAGTAGTAGAGGACTAGCGAAGACCCAGTACTTC.

The chain employs TRBV27 and TRBJ2-5; D is possibly TRBD1 (5 bases). The CDR3 runs to 16 residues. Trimming stripped 2 bases from V and 5 bases from J, with 18 bases between. Germline CDR1 and CDR2: MNHEY and SMNVEV (reference sequence). CDR3 bases: TGTGCCAGCAGTTTAGCTGGATCAGGGTATCCGGAGACCCAGTACTTC. Translating it yields CASSLAGSGYPETQYF.

The CDR3 DNA reads as TGTGCCAGCAGTCGACAGGTTTACGAGCAGTACTTC. Its translation is CASSRQVYEQYF. V and J are TRBV6-5 and TRBJ2-7; D perhaps matches TRBD1 (6 bases). With 5 bases removed from V and 4 bases from J, the gap between germline ends came to 9 bases. The CDR3 covers 12 residues. CDR1 and CDR2 from the germline V gene are MNHEY and SVGAGI.

The CDR3 region has the DNA TGTGCCAGTGAAGGGAGGGACTATGGCTACACCTTC. This gives the protein CASEGRDYGYTF. The chain is built from TRBV28 and TRBJ1-2; D is unresolved. Trimming pared 9 bases from V and 3 bases from J, leaving 11 bases between. Germline CDR1 reads MDHEN; CDR2 reads SYDVKM. CDR3 length: 12 residues.

The CDR3 region has the DNA TGCGCCAGCAGCTCGGGCCCAGGGTACCTTGGCTACACCTTC. Amino acid sequence: CASSSGPGYLGYTF. The gene calls are TRBV5-1 and TRBJ1-2; D is possibly TRBD1 (5 bases). The length of the CDR3 is 14 residues. The germline V gene has CDR1 SGHRS and CDR2 YFSETQ. Trimming took off 3 bases at V and 7 bases at J, with 16 bases between the two ends.

V usage is TRBV2 and J usage is TRBJ1-1, with 8 bases that match TRBD1. Germline CDR1 reads SNHLY; CDR2 reads FYNNEI. This CDR3 is 15 amino acids long. V gave up 2 bases and J gave up 5 bases; unmatched junction bases: 7. The CDR3 DNA sequence: TGTGCCAGCAGTGAACGGTATACAGGGGGGACTGAAGCTTTCTTT. It encodes CASSERYTGGTEAFF. The entire variable domain, with the rest obtained from reference TRBV2 and TRBJ1-1, is as follows: EPEVTQTPSHQVTQMGQEVILRCVPISNHLYFYWYRQILGQKVEFLVSFYNNEISEKSEIFDDQFSVERPDGSNFTLKIRSTKLEDSAMYFCASSERYTGGTEAFFGQGTRLTVV.